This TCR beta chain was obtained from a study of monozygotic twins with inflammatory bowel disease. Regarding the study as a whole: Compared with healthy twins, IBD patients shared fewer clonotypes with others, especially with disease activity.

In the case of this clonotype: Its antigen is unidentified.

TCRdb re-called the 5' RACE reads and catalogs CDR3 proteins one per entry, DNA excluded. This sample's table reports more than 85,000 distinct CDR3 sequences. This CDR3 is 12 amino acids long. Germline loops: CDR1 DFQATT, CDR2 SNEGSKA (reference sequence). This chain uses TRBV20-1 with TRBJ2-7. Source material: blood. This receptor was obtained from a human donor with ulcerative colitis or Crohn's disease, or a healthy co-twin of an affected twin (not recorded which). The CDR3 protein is CRPTGHSYEQYF.